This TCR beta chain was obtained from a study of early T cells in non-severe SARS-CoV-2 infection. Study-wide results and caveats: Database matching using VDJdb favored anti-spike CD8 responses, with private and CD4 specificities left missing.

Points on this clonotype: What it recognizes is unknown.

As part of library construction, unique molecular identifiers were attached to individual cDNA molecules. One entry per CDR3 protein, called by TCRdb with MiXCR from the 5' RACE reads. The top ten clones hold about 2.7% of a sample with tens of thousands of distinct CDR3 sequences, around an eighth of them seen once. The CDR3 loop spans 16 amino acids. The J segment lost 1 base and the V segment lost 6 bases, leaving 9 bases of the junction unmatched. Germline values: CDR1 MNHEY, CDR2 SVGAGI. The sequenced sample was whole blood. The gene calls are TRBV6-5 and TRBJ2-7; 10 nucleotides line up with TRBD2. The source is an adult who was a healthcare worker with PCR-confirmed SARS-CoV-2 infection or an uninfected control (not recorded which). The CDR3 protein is CASRGAGGTPSYEQYF. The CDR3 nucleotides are TGTGCCAGCAGGGGAGCGGGGGGGACGCCATCCTACGAGCAGTACTTC.